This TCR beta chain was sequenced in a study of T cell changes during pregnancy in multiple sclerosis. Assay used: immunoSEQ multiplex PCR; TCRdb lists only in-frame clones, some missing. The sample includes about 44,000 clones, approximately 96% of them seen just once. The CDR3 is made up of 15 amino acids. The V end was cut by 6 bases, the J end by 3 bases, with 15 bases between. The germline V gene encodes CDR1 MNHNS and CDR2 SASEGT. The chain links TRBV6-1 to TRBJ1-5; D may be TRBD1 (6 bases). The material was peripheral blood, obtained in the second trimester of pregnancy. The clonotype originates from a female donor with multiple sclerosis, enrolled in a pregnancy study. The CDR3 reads CASRTEDSPNQPQHF. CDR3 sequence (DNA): TGTGCCAGCAGGACCGAGGACAGCCCCAATCAGCCCCAGCATTTT.